A selection of T cell receptor beta chains follows, all from one sample in a study of blood T cell repertoires in COVID-19. Clones were read by immunoSEQ multiplex PCR, and TCRdb kept only the in-frame ones, dropping some. The sample lists about 72,000 clones; around 84% were seen once. Sequenced sample: peripheral blood. The receptors derive from an older man with active or convalescent COVID-19. Both conserved end residues are trimmed from each CDR3. The order of the fields is clone size, J gene, V gene, CDR3 protein. The size entry is marked missing in some rows and otherwise reads once, few, many or a size class.

once,TRBJ1-1,TRBV19,ASSTTLGQGANTEAF
-,TRBJ2-1,TRBV19,ASRQTGVSYNEQF
-,TRBJ2-4,TRBV10-3,AISVGQGKNIQY
-,TRBJ2-5,TRBV5-5,ASSYSSGYAGLARETQY
-,TRBJ2-1,TRBV11-2,ASSPRGGLF
-,TRBJ1-2,TRBV11-2,ASSSPLQGANYGYT
-,TRBJ2-7,TRBV7-9,ASSHLLPYEQY
-,TRBJ2-3,TRBV27,ASSPTSGRDTQY
-,TRBJ1-2,TRBV28,ASSLFPGDYGYT
-,TRBJ2-3,TRBV7-2,ASSSEVAGDGDTQY
-,TRBJ1-5,TRBV27,ASSLLGRGQVNQPQH
-,TRBJ2-1,TRBV24-1,ATSAGTLSEQF
-,TRBJ1-1,TRBV6-1,ASSEAHGGGNTEAF
-,TRBJ2-7,TRBV10-1,ARAPRRTSGRTKLYEQY
-,TRBJ1-4,TRBV27,ASSLRGAGEKLF
few,TRBJ1-5,TRBV5-1,ASSLAGQGVIDTQPQH
once,TRBJ2-5,TRBV6-4,ASSGGGPQDQETQY